A selection of T cell receptor beta chains follows, all from one sample in a study of CD4 T cells in relation to SARS-CoV-2 and coronaviruses. Produced via immunoSEQ multiplex PCR; TCRdb's table is partial and in-frame only. The repertoire has under 15,000 clones, 65% to 70% of them found once; the top ten carry roughly 8%. Antigens of these TCRs are unknown. The sequencing input was CD4+ T cells from PBMCs, cultured in vitro. The receptors here all came from a human donor in good health. Each CDR3 is given with its conserved first and last residue. Each record gives: CDR3 DNA, CDR3 protein, J gene, D gene, V gene, clone size. D genes are given only for firm matches. Part of the rows lack a size; the others show once, few, many or a class for expanded clones.

CDR3 DNA: TGTGCCAGTAGTATTGAGTTGGCCTACGAGCAGTACTTC
CDR3 protein: CASSIELAYEQYF
J gene: TRBJ2-7
D gene: -
V gene: TRBV19
clone size: -

CDR3 DNA: TGTGCCATCAGGCGGGGGAAGGCCGATAATTTTTCACCCCTCCACTTT
CDR3 protein: CAIRRGKADNFSPLHF
J gene: TRBJ1-6
D gene: -
V gene: TRBV10-3
clone size: few

CDR3 DNA: TGTGCCACCAGTGACCCTGGACAGGCATACGAGCAGTACTTC
CDR3 protein: CATSDPGQAYEQYF
J gene: TRBJ2-7
D gene: TRBD1
V gene: TRBV24-1
clone size: few

CDR3 DNA: TGTGCCAGCAGCCAAGTCGCCGGGGCGGTTATGTATGGCTACACCTTC
CDR3 protein: CASSQVAGAVMYGYTF
J gene: TRBJ1-2
D gene: -
V gene: TRBV3-1/TRBV3-2
clone size: -

CDR3 DNA: TGTGCCAGCAGCTCCTGGGACAGGGTCGGGTCACCCCTCCACTTT
CDR3 protein: CASSSWDRVGSPLHF
J gene: TRBJ1-6
D gene: TRBD1
V gene: TRBV5-6
clone size: -

CDR3 DNA: TGTGCCAGCAGTTTATCCTTCAACAGGGATAACTATGGCTACACCTTC
CDR3 protein: CASSLSFNRDNYGYTF
J gene: TRBJ1-2
D gene: -
V gene: TRBV27
clone size: -

CDR3 DNA: TGTGCCAGCAGTCGGCGGACTAGCGGTCTAGCCAAAAACATTCAGTACTTC
CDR3 protein: CASSRRTSGLAKNIQYF
J gene: TRBJ2-4
D gene: TRBD2
V gene: TRBV27
clone size: -

CDR3 DNA: TGTGCCAGCAGCGTCGGTCTAGCGGGTGAGAACACCGGGGAGCTGTTTTTT
CDR3 protein: CASSVGLAGENTGELFF
J gene: TRBJ2-2
D gene: TRBD2
V gene: TRBV9
clone size: -

CDR3 DNA: TGTGCCAGTAGTGAGTACAATGAGCAGTTCTTC
CDR3 protein: CASSEYNEQFF
J gene: TRBJ2-1
D gene: -
V gene: TRBV19
clone size: -

CDR3 DNA: TGTGCCAGCAGATCCGGACAGGGGTCGAGGGAGCAGTTCTTC
CDR3 protein: CASRSGQGSREQFF
J gene: TRBJ2-1
D gene: TRBD1
V gene: TRBV28
clone size: -

CDR3 DNA: TGTGCCAGCAGTTACTTAGAGGACGGCTCCTACGAGCAGTACTTC
CDR3 protein: CASSYLEDGSYEQYF
J gene: TRBJ2-7
D gene: -
V gene: TRBV6-6
clone size: once

CDR3 DNA: TGCAGCGTCCAGCCTTCTCGATCCGGTGGGAACATTCAGTACTTC
CDR3 protein: CSVQPSRSGGNIQYF
J gene: TRBJ2-4
D gene: -
V gene: TRBV29-1
clone size: once

CDR3 DNA: TGTGCCAGCAGTATTCCCCCGGGCTATGGCTACACCTTC
CDR3 protein: CASSIPPGYGYTF
J gene: TRBJ1-2
D gene: -
V gene: TRBV14
clone size: -

CDR3 DNA: TGCGCCAGCAGTGATGGGGGCGACGCTAGCACAGATACGCAGTATTTT
CDR3 protein: CASSDGGDASTDTQYF
J gene: TRBJ2-3
D gene: -
V gene: TRBV10-2
clone size: -

CDR3 DNA: TGCAGTGCCGGGGGTAACTATGGCTACACCTTC
CDR3 protein: CSAGGNYGYTF
J gene: TRBJ1-2
D gene: -
V gene: TRBV20-1
clone size: few

CDR3 DNA: TGTGCCAGCAGCCGGACAGGGGGATATGGCTACACCTTC
CDR3 protein: CASSRTGGYGYTF
J gene: TRBJ1-2
D gene: TRBD1
V gene: TRBV3-1/TRBV3-2
clone size: -

CDR3 DNA: TGTGCCAGCAGTGAACTAGCGTACAATGAGCAGTTCTTC
CDR3 protein: CASSELAYNEQFF
J gene: TRBJ2-1
D gene: -
V gene: TRBV2
clone size: -

CDR3 DNA: TGTGCCAGCAGCCCTAAACCCGGGACTAGCGGGAGAAATGAGCAGTTCTTC
CDR3 protein: CASSPKPGTSGRNEQFF
J gene: TRBJ2-1
D gene: TRBD2
V gene: TRBV7-9
clone size: -

CDR3 DNA: TGTGCCAGCAGCCCCCTTTCGCACGAGCAGTACTTC
CDR3 protein: CASSPLSHEQYF
J gene: TRBJ2-7
D gene: -
V gene: TRBV7-9
clone size: -